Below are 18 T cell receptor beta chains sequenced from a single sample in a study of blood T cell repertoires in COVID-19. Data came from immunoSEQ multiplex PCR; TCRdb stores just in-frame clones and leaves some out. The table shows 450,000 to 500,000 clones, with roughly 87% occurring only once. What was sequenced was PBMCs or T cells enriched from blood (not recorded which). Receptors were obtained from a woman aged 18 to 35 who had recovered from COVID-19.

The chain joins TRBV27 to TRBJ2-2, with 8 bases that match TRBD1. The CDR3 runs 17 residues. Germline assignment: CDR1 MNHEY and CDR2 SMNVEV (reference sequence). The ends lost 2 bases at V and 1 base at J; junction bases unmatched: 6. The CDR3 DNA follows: TGTGCCAGCAGTTTACCCCGGGACAGGCTGAACACCGGGGAGCTGTTTTTT. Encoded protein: CASSLPRDRLNTGELFF.

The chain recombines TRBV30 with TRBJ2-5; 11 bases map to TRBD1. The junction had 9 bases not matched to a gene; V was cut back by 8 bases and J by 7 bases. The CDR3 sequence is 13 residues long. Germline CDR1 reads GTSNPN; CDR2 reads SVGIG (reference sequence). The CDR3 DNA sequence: TGTGCCGGTGATCGCGGACAGGGGGCGACCCAGTACTTC. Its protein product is CAGDRGQGATQYF.

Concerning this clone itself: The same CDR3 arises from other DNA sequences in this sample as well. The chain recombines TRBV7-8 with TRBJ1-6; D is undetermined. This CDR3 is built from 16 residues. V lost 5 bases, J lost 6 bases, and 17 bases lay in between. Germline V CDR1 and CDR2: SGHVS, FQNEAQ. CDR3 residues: CASSPSVHRVNSPLHF. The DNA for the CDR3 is TGTGCCAGCAGCCCTTCTGTACACCGGGTTAATTCACCCCTCCACTTT.

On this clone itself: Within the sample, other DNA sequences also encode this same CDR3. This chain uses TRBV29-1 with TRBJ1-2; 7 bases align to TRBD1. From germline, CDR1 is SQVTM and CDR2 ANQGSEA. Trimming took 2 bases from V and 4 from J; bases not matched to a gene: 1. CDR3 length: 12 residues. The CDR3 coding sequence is TGCAGCGTTGAAACAGGGGTCTATGGCTACACCTTC. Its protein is CSVETGVYGYTF.

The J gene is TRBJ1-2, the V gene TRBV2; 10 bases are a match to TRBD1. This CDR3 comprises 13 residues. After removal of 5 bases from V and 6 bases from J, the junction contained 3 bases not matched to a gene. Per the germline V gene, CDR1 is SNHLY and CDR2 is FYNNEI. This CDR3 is CASSYGTGDGYTF. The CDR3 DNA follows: TGTGCCAGCAGTTACGGGACAGGGGATGGCTACACCTTC.

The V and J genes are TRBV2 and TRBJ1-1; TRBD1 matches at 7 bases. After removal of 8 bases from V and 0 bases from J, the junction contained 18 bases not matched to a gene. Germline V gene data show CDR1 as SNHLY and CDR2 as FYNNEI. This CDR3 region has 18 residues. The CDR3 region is CASLHAGTAYPLNTEAFF. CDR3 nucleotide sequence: TGTGCCAGCCTTCATGCCGGGACAGCTTATCCTCTGAACACTGAAGCTTTCTTT.

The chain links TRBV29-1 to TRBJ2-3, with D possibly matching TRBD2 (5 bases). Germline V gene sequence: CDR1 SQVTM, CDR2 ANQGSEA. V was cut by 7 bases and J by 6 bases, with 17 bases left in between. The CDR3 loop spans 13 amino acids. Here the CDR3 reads CSGRLNPGDTQYF. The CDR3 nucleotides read TGCAGCGGAAGACTAAATCCCGGGGATACGCAGTATTTT.

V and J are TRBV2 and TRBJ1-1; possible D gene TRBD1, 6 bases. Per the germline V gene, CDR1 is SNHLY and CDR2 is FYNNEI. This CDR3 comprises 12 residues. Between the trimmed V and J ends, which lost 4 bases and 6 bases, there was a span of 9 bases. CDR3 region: CASSVAGAEAFF. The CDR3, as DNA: TGTGCCAGCAGTGTCGCAGGGGCTGAAGCTTTCTTT.

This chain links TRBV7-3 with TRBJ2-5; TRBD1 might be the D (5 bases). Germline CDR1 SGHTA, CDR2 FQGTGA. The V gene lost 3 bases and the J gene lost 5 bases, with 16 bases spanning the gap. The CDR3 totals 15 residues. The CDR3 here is CASSFENRSAETQYF. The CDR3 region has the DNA TGTGCCAGCAGCTTTGAAAACAGGTCCGCGGAGACCCAGTACTTC.

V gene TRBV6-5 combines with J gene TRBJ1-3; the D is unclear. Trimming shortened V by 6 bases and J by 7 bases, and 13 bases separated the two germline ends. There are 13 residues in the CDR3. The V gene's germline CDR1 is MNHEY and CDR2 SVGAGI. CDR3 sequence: CASRLSAGNTIYF. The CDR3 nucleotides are TGTGCCAGCAGACTCTCAGCGGGTAACACCATATATTTT.

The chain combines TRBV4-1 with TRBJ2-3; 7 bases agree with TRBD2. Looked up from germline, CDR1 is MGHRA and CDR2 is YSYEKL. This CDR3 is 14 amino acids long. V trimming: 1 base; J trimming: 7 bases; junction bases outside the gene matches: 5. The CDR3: CASSQGGGGNTQYF. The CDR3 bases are TGCGCCAGCAGCCAAGGCGGGGGTGGAAATACGCAGTATTTT.

The CDR3 region is CSVAGSFYGYTF. The DNA of the CDR3 is TGCAGCGTTGCAGGCAGCTTCTATGGCTACACCTTC. This chain uses TRBV29-1 with TRBJ1-2; D call uncertain. Germline CDR1 is SQVTM and CDR2 is ANQGSEA. The CDR3 covers 12 residues. V was cut by 4 bases and J by 4 bases, with 10 bases left in between.

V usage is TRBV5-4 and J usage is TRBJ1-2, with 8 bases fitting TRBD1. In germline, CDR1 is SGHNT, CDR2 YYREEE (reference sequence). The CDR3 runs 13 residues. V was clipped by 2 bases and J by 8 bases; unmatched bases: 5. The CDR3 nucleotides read TGTGCCAGCAGCTTAAAGGGACAGGAAGGCTACACCTTC. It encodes CASSLKGQEGYTF.

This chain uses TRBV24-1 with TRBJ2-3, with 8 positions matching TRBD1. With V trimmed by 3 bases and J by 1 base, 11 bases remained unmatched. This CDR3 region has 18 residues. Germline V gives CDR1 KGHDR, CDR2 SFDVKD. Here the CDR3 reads CATSDIGQGQTGTDTQYF. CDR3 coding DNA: TGTGCCACCAGTGATATAGGACAGGGACAAACCGGCACAGATACGCAGTATTTT.

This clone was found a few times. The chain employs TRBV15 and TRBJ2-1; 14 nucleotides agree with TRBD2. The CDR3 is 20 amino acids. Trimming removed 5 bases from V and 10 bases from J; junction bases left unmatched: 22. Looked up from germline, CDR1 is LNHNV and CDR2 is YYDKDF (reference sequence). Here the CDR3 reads CATSPYGGLAGAQSLGEQFF. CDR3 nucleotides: TGTGCCACCAGCCCCTATGGGGGACTAGCGGGGGCCCAATCTTTAGGCGAGCAGTTCTTC.

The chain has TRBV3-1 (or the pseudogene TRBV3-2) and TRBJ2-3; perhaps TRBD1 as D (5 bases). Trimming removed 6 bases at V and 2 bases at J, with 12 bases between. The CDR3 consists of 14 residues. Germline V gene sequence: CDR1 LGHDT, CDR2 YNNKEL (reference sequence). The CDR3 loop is CASSPRQSTDTQYF. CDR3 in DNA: TGTGCCAGCAGTCCCAGACAGTCCACAGATACGCAGTATTTT.

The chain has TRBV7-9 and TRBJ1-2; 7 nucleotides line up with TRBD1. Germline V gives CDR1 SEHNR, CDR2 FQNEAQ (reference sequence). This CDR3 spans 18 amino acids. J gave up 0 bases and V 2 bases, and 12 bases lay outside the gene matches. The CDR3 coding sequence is TGTGCCAGCAGCTTACTAAGGACAGGCGAGGTCTCTAACTATGGCTACACCTTC. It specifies CASSLLRTGEVSNYGYTF.

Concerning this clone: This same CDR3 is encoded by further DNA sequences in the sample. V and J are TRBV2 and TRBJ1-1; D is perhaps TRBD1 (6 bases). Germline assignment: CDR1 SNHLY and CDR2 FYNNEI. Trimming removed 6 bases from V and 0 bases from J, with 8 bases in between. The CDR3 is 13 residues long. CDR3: CASRGQMNTEAFF. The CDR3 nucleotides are TGTGCCAGCAGAGGACAGATGAACACTGAAGCTTTCTTT. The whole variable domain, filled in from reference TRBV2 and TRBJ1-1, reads EPEVTQTPSHQVTQMGQEVILRCVPISNHLYFYWYRQILGQKVEFLVSFYNNEISEKSEIFDDQFSVERPDGSNFTLKIRSTKLEDSAMYFCASRGQMNTEAFFGQGTRLTVV.